One sample yielded the 11 T cell receptor beta chains listed below, sequenced in a study of cytomegalovirus exposure and HLA in healthy donors. With 60 Vbeta and 13 Jbeta primers, the PCR was carried out. The assay was immunoSEQ multiplex PCR, and TCRdb's table has in-frame clones only and misses some. The sample has 150,000 to 200,000 clones; roughly 79% are singletons. The sample was PBMCs. The source is a woman aged 18 to 35 in good health and CMV-seropositive.

This chain links TRBV9 with TRBJ2-3, with 12 bases lining up with TRBD2. This CDR3 spans 16 amino acids. Germline assignment: CDR1 SGDLS and CDR2 YYNGEE. After removal of 4 bases from V and 6 bases from J, the junction contained 9 bases not matched to a gene. Written as DNA, the CDR3 is TGTGCCAGCAGCTTCCCCCTAGCGGGGGGGCCCGATACGCAGTATTTT. Translated: CASSFPLAGGPDTQYF.

This chain joins TRBV6-6 and TRBJ2-2; tentatively, D is TRBD1 (5 bases). CDR1 and CDR2 from the germline V gene are MNHNY and SVGAGI (reference sequence). Trimming removed 2 bases at V and 5 bases at J, with 15 bases between. The CDR3 runs to 16 residues. CDR3: CASSYPMASGTGELFF. Written as DNA, the CDR3 is TGTGCCAGCAGTTACCCGATGGCGTCAGGGACCGGGGAGCTGTTTTTT.

This chain joins TRBV7-9 and TRBJ2-5; D perhaps matches TRBD2 (5 bases). In germline, CDR1 is SEHNR, CDR2 FQNEAQ (reference sequence). The CDR3 sequence is 14 residues long. V gave up 1 base and J gave up 5 bases, with 11 bases separating them. DNA for the CDR3: TGTGCCAGCAGCTTAGAGACTAATAAGGAGACCCAGTACTTC. Amino acid sequence: CASSLETNKETQYF.

The rearrangement joins TRBV6-1 to TRBJ2-5, with TRBD2 as a possible D gene (6 bases). Trimming left V 6 bases short and J 6 bases short, with 11 bases between. Per the germline V gene, CDR1 is MNHNS and CDR2 is SASEGT. The CDR3 length is 12 residues. CDR3 in DNA: TGTGCCAGCAGATCGACTAGTCAGACCCAGTACTTC. This sequence encodes CASRSTSQTQYF.

The V gene is TRBV18, the J gene TRBJ2-1, with 9 bases that match TRBD1. The ends lost 6 bases at V and 5 bases at J; junction bases unmatched: 5. The CDR3 loop spans 14 amino acids. Germline V CDR1 and CDR2: KGHSH, LQKENI. CDR3 protein: CASSPGQGHNEQFF. The CDR3 DNA is TGTGCCAGCTCGCCGGGACAGGGCCACAATGAGCAGTTCTTC.

V usage is TRBV6-4 and J usage is TRBJ1-2; 7 bases map to TRBD1. Germline CDR1 is MRHNA and CDR2 is SNTAGT. CDR3 length equals 17 residues. Trimming removed 9 bases from V and 1 base from J; junction bases left unmatched: 17. Written as DNA, the CDR3 is TGTGCCAGGGTCGGCACAGGGGACCCGCACGTTAACTATGGCTACACCTTC. It specifies CARVGTGDPHVNYGYTF.

The genes are TRBV4-2 and TRBJ1-3, with unresolved D. V was clipped by 3 bases and J by 0 bases, with 12 bases between them. The CDR3 runs 16 residues. From germline, CDR1 is LGHNA and CDR2 YNFKEQ. The CDR3 loop reads CASSHSTDLSGNTIYF. CDR3 DNA: TGTGCCAGCAGCCACTCTACAGATCTCTCTGGAAACACCATATATTTT.

This clone was found a few times. This chain uses TRBV2 with TRBJ2-5; 12 nucleotides agree with TRBD2. Looked up from germline, CDR1 is SNHLY and CDR2 is FYNNEI. Unmatched junction bases numbered 12, after V lost 10 bases and J lost 3 bases. This CDR3 has 16 residues. The CDR3 DNA follows: TGTGCCATTCTCCTAGGACTAGCGGGGCCAAAAGAGACCCAGTACTTC. It encodes CAILLGLAGPKETQYF. Complete variable domain (other parts from reference TRBV2 and TRBJ2-5): EPEVTQTPSHQVTQMGQEVILRCVPISNHLYFYWYRQILGQKVEFLVSFYNNEISEKSEIFDDQFSVERPDGSNFTLKIRSTKLEDSAMYFCAILLGLAGPKETQYFGPGTRLLVL.

J is TRBJ1-2 and V is TRBV7-6; TRBD1 is a possible D gene (5 bases). The CDR3 runs to 13 residues. Germline V lookup: CDR1 SGHVS, CDR2 FNYEAQ. Trimming shortened V by 2 bases and J by 5 bases, and 9 bases separated the two germline ends. The CDR3 DNA reads TGTGCCAGCAGCTTAAACAGGAATTATGGCTACACCTTC. This encodes CASSLNRNYGYTF.

This rearrangement joins TRBV7-9 to TRBJ1-1; tentative D call: TRBD1 (6 bases). Per germline, CDR1 SEHNR and CDR2 FQNEAQ (reference sequence). CDR3 length: 16 amino acids. V was trimmed by 2 bases and J by 1 base, leaving 14 bases between them. CDR3 amino acids: CASSLSTGTPNTEAFF. The CDR3 nucleotides are TGTGCCAGCAGCTTAAGTACGGGGACACCGAACACTGAAGCTTTCTTT. The complete variable domain, with remaining parts taken from reference TRBV7-9 and TRBJ1-1, reads DTGVSQNPRHKITKRGQNVTFRCDPISEHNRLYWYRQTLGQGPEFLTYFQNEAQLEKSRLLSDRFSAERPKGSFSTLEIQRTEQGDSAMYLCASSLSTGTPNTEAFFGQGTRLTVV.

The chain joins TRBV4-1 to TRBJ1-1; 7 bases match TRBD1. Germline values: CDR1 MGHRA, CDR2 YSYEKL. This CDR3 is built from 15 residues. V trimming: 4 bases; J trimming: 6 bases; junction bases outside the gene matches: 11. Here the CDR3 reads CASSRSTGARAEAFF. The CDR3 DNA reads TGCGCCAGCAGCCGTTCAACAGGGGCCCGCGCTGAAGCTTTCTTT.